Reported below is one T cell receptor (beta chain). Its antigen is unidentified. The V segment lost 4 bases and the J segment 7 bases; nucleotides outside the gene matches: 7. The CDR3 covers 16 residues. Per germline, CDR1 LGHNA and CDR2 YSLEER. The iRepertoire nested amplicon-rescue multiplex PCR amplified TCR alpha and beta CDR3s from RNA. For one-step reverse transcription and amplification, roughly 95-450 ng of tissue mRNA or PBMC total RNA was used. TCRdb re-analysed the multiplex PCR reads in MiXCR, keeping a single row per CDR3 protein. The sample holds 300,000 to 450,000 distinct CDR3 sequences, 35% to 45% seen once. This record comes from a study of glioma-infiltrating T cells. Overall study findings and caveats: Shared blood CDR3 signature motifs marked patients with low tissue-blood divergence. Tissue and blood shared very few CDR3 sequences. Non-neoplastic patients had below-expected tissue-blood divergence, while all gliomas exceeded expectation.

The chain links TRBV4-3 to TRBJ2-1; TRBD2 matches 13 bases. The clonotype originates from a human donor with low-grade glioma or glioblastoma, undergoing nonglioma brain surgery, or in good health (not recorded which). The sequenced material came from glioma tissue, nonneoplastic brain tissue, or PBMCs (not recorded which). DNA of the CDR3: TGCGCCAGCAGCCCCGGGACTAGCGGGATTTTTAATGAGCAGTTCTTC. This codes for CASSPGTSGIFNEQFF.